Listed below are T cell receptor beta chains from one sample, sequenced in a study of PD-L1 blockade in urothelial cancer. Some clones are missing from TCRdb's copy, which holds only in-frame ones; the method was immunoSEQ multiplex PCR. The sample shows under 50,000 clones, approximately 78% of them seen only once. The sequencing used PBMCs, collected around atezolizumab (anti-PD-L1) treatment. The source is a man over 45 with urothelial cancer. The CDR3 runs from the conserved cysteine through the conserved F or W. D genes are given only for firm matches. Clone size is not always given. Where it is, it says once, few, many or a class for expanded clones.

d_gene: NA; j_gene: TRBJ2-5; abundance: NA; v_gene: TRBV5-1; CDR3aa: CASSLASRETQYF; CDR3nt: TGCGCCAGCAGCTTGGCTTCTCGGGAGACCCAGTACTTC
d_gene: NA; j_gene: TRBJ1-3; abundance: once; v_gene: TRBV7-6; CDR3aa: CASSLVGGGEGNTIYF; CDR3nt: TGTGCCAGCAGCTTAGTTGGGGGGGGCGAAGGAAACACCATATATTTT
d_gene: NA; j_gene: TRBJ2-7; abundance: NA; v_gene: TRBV9; CDR3aa: CASSKQGDPSYEQYF; CDR3nt: TGTGCCAGCAGTAAACAGGGCGACCCTTCCTACGAGCAGTACTTC
d_gene: TRBD1; j_gene: TRBJ2-4; abundance: once; v_gene: TRBV5-4; CDR3aa: CASSLGGTGGAGGKNIQYF; CDR3nt: TGTGCCAGCAGCTTGGGGGGGACAGGGGGCGCGGGTGGCAAAAACATTCAGTACTTC
d_gene: NA; j_gene: TRBJ2-1; abundance: many; v_gene: TRBV7-2; CDR3aa: CASSLGLPADEQFF; CDR3nt: TGTGCCAGCAGCTTAGGTCTACCAGCGGATGAGCAGTTCTTC
d_gene: NA; j_gene: TRBJ2-7; abundance: NA; v_gene: TRBV9; CDR3aa: CASSVGGGAFHEQYF; CDR3nt: TGTGCCAGCAGCGTAGGTGGGGGCGCGTTCCACGAGCAGTACTTC
d_gene: TRBD1; j_gene: TRBJ1-5; abundance: NA; v_gene: TRBV18; CDR3aa: CASSPPGTGIGGNQPQHF; CDR3nt: TGTGCCAGCTCACCACCCGGGACAGGGATAGGAGGCAATCAGCCCCAGCATTTT
d_gene: NA; j_gene: TRBJ2-2; abundance: NA; v_gene: TRBV6-6; CDR3aa: CASSYMDSNTGELFF; CDR3nt: TGTGCCAGCAGTTACATGGACTCCAACACCGGGGAGCTGTTTTTT
d_gene: NA; j_gene: TRBJ2-3; abundance: NA; v_gene: TRBV7-7; CDR3aa: CASSSLSSTDTQYF; CDR3nt: TGTGCTAGCAGCTCACTATCGAGCACAGATACGCAGTATTTT
d_gene: NA; j_gene: TRBJ1-2; abundance: NA; v_gene: TRBV19; CDR3aa: CASSVGTGIGDYGYTF; CDR3nt: TGTGCCAGTAGTGTAGGGACGGGGATTGGGGACTATGGCTACACCTTC
d_gene: NA; j_gene: TRBJ2-4; abundance: few; v_gene: TRBV19; CDR3aa: CASSIRRDKNIQYF; CDR3nt: TGTGCCAGTAGTATCAGACGGGATAAAAACATTCAGTACTTC
d_gene: NA; j_gene: TRBJ2-3; abundance: NA; v_gene: TRBV18; CDR3aa: CASRHRQLTDTQYF; CDR3nt: TGTGCCAGCCGACACCGACAGCTCACAGATACGCAGTATTTT
d_gene: TRBD1; j_gene: TRBJ1-2; abundance: NA; v_gene: TRBV18; CDR3aa: CASSPQGTGLNYGYTF; CDR3nt: TGTGCCAGCTCACCGCAGGGGACAGGGTTAAACTATGGCTACACCTTC
d_gene: NA; j_gene: TRBJ2-1; abundance: NA; v_gene: TRBV6-1; CDR3aa: CASSGPGLPEQFF; CDR3nt: TGTGCCAGCAGTGGTCCAGGACTACCTGAGCAGTTCTTC
d_gene: NA; j_gene: TRBJ1-2; abundance: NA; v_gene: TRBV5-5; CDR3aa: CASSLERIPGYGYTF; CDR3nt: TGTGCCAGCAGCTTGGAGCGCATTCCGGGCTATGGCTACACCTTC
d_gene: TRBD1; j_gene: TRBJ1-1; abundance: NA; v_gene: TRBV6-4; CDR3aa: CASRAGGYDEAFF; CDR3nt: TGTGCCAGCAGGGCAGGGGGCTATGATGAAGCTTTCTTT
d_gene: TRBD2; j_gene: TRBJ2-7; abundance: NA; v_gene: TRBV29-1; CDR3aa: CSVATLAYKPYEQYF; CDR3nt: TGCAGCGTTGCAACACTAGCGTACAAACCCTACGAGCAGTACTTC
d_gene: TRBD1; j_gene: TRBJ2-2; abundance: NA; v_gene: TRBV29-1; CDR3aa: CSARDRENTGELFF; CDR3nt: TGCAGCGCCCGGGACAGGGAGAACACCGGGGAGCTGTTTTTT
d_gene: NA; j_gene: TRBJ2-1; abundance: once; v_gene: TRBV29-1; CDR3aa: CSGRWGDNEQFF; CDR3nt: TGCAGCGGCCGGTGGGGGGACAATGAGCAGTTCTTC
d_gene: NA; j_gene: TRBJ2-7; abundance: few; v_gene: TRBV2; CDR3aa: CASSEDGRAYEQYF; CDR3nt: TGTGCCAGCAGTGAAGACGGCAGGGCCTACGAGCAGTACTTC
d_gene: TRBD2; j_gene: TRBJ2-3; abundance: NA; v_gene: TRBV5-4; CDR3aa: CASSQGLAGADTQYF; CDR3nt: TGTGCCAGCAGTCAGGGACTAGCGGGAGCAGATACGCAGTATTTT
d_gene: NA; j_gene: TRBJ1-2; abundance: NA; v_gene: TRBV4-2; CDR3aa: CASSQDLTGINYGYTF; CDR3nt: TGTGCCAGCAGCCAAGATCTAACAGGGATTAACTATGGCTACACCTTC
d_gene: TRBD1; j_gene: TRBJ1-6; abundance: NA; v_gene: TRBV7-9; CDR3aa: CASSPRDRNSPLHF; CDR3nt: TGTGCCAGCAGCCCTAGGGACAGGAATTCACCCCTCCACTTT
d_gene: TRBD2; j_gene: TRBJ2-5; abundance: NA; v_gene: TRBV30; CDR3aa: CAWSVRGGSGETQYF; CDR3nt: TGTGCCTGGAGTGTACGGGGGGGCTCCGGGGAGACCCAGTACTTC